These 9 T cell receptor beta chains share one sample of origin, sequenced in a study of human T cells and chemical hapten exposure. MiXCR was run by TCRdb on the RACE reads, yielding one entry per CDR3 protein. Of tens of thousands of distinct CDR3 sequences detected, more than 6% appear once; the ten largest clones hold roughly 9.1%. Time point denoted: patch test 1, 2 weeks after DPC sensitization. Indicated treatment: therapeutic diphenylcyclopropenone sensitization with weekly scalp DPC. It was from unfractionated whole blood that total RNA was extracted. The specimen was whole blood, collected in connection with sensitization to the hapten diphenylcyclopropenone (DPC). The receptors here all came from a woman under 40 with alopecia areata. Some clones in this sample may be carry-over from other donors' samples.

This clonotype was counted between two and nine times. CDR3 DNA sequence: TGCGCCAGCAGCTCCGACAGGTCGAACACTGAAGCTTTCTTT. This translates into CASSSDRSNTEAFF. The chain combines TRBV5-1 with TRBJ1-1, with D perhaps TRBD1 (6 bases). The CDR3 consists of 14 residues. V was trimmed by 3 bases and J by 1 base, leaving 10 bases between them. From germline, CDR1 is SGHRS and CDR2 YFSETQ. The variable domain in full, with the rest retrieved from reference TRBV5-1 and TRBJ1-1, is KAGVTQTPRYLIKTRGQQVTLSCSPISGHRSVSWYQQTPGQGLQFLFEYFSETQRNKGNFPGRFSGRQFSNSRSEMNVSTLELGDSALYLCASSSDRSNTEAFFGQGTRLTVV.

This clonotype was picked up many times. V is TRBV5-1 and J is TRBJ1-3; 10 bases align to TRBD1. V trimming: 4 bases; J trimming: 0 bases; junction bases outside the gene matches: 4. Per germline, CDR1 SGHRS and CDR2 YFSETQ. There are 16 residues in the CDR3. The CDR3 sequence is CASSPDRGLSGNTIYF. CDR3 DNA: TGCGCCAGCAGCCCCGACAGGGGGCTCTCTGGAAACACCATATATTTT.

This clonotype was picked up a small number of times. The chain carries TRBV29-1 and TRBJ1-2; no clear D gene. Germline CDR1 reads SQVTM; CDR2 reads ANQGSEA. V shed 6 bases and J shed 2 bases, with 10 bases lying between them. The CDR3 is made up of 12 amino acids. CDR3 amino acids: CSVGTVNYGYTF. CDR3 bases: TGCAGCGTGGGCACAGTCAACTATGGCTACACCTTC.

The chain couples TRBV11-2 to TRBJ1-1; no firm D call. CDR1 SGHAT and CDR2 FQNNGV come from the germline V gene. Between the trimmed V and J ends, which lost 10 bases and 1 base, there was a span of 19 bases. This CDR3 comprises 15 residues. CDR3 in amino acids: CATEEAGRRNTEAFF. DNA for the CDR3: TGTGCCACCGAGGAGGCCGGCAGGCGGAACACTGAAGCTTTCTTT.

This clonotype came up many times. The chain links TRBV28 to TRBJ2-1; D unclear. The V end was cut by 5 bases, the J end by 2 bases, with 4 bases between. This CDR3 has 12 amino acids. Germline CDR1 MDHEN, CDR2 SYDVKM. The CDR3 DNA follows: TGTGCCAGCAGTGCCCCCTACAATGAGCAGTTCTTC. Protein: CASSAPYNEQFF.

This clonotype has at least ten counts. The rearrangement joins TRBV27 to TRBJ2-6; D may be TRBD1 or TRBD2 (5 bases each). The CDR3 has 15 residues. V was shortened by 5 bases and J by 4 bases, with 12 bases between the two germline ends. Germline-derived CDR1 and CDR2 are MNHEY and SMNVEV (reference sequence). CDR3 region: CASSPRGPGANVLTF. The CDR3 coding sequence is TGTGCCAGCAGTCCGAGGGGACCCGGGGCCAACGTCCTGACTTTC. The whole variable domain, remainder taken from reference TRBV27 and TRBJ2-6, is EAQVTQNPRYLITVTGKKLTVTCSQNMNHEYMSWYRQDPGLGLRQIYYSMNVEVTDKGDVPEGYKVSRKEKRNFPLILESPSPNQTSLYFCASSPRGPGANVLTFGAGSRLTVL.

The sample holds many counts of this clonotype. The rearrangement joins TRBV7-9 to TRBJ1-1; D ambiguous. The CDR3 covers 13 residues. Trimming cost V 5 bases and J 2 bases, with 9 bases left between them. Germline CDR1 reads SEHNR; CDR2 reads FQNEAQ (reference sequence). The CDR3 region is CASSPVGNTEAFF. The CDR3 DNA sequence: TGTGCCAGCAGCCCCGTCGGAAACACTGAAGCTTTCTTT.

The rearrangement uses TRBV27 and TRBJ2-7; 9 bases map to TRBD1. Trimming took 4 bases from V and 3 from J; bases not matched to a gene: 10. The germline V gene encodes CDR1 MNHEY and CDR2 SMNVEV (reference sequence). The CDR3 runs 16 residues. This chain's CDR3 is CASSSPGTGTDYEQYF. CDR3 DNA sequence: TGTGCCAGCAGTTCCCCCGGGACAGGGACCGACTACGAGCAGTACTTC.

V and J are TRBV18 and TRBJ2-3; D gene uncertain. CDR1 and CDR2 from the germline V gene are KGHSH and LQKENI. Between the trimmed V and J ends, which lost 3 bases and 2 bases, there was a span of 6 bases. The CDR3 sequence is 13 residues long. CDR3 sequence: CASSPGSTDTQYF. The DNA of the CDR3 is TGTGCCAGCTCACCGGGGTCCACAGATACGCAGTATTTT.